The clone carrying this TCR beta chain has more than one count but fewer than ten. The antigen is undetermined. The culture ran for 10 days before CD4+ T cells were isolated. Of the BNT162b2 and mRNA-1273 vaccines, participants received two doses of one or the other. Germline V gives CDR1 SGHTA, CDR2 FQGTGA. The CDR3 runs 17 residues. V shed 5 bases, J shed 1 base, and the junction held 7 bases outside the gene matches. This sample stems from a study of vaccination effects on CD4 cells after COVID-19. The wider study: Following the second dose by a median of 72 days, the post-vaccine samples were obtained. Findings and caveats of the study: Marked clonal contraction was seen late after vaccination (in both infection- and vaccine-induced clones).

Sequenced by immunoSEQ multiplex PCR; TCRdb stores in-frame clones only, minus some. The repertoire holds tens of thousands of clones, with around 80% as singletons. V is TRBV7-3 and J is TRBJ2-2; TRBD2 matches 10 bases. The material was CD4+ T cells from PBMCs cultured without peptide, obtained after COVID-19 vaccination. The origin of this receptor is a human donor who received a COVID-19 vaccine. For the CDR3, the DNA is TGTGCCAGCAGCCCCACTAGCGGGACAGTGAACACCGGGGAGCTGTTTTTT. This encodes CASSPTSGTVNTGELFF. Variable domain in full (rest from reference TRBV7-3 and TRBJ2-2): GAGVSQTPSNKVTEKGKYVELRCDPISGHTALYWYRQSLGQGPEFLIYFQGTGAADDSGLPNDRFFAVRPEGSVSTLKIQRTERGDSAVYLCASSPTSGTVNTGELFFGEGSRLTVL.